The present T cell receptor beta chain was sequenced within a study of blood T cell repertoires in COVID-19. Profiled with immunoSEQ multiplex PCR; TCRdb holds only in-frame clones, not every one. The sample has roughly 350,000 clones; approximately 87% are singletons. This CDR3 contains 17 residues. Per the germline V gene, CDR1 is MDHEN and CDR2 is SYDVKM. Trimming cost V 2 bases and J 7 bases, with 21 bases left between them. Source material: peripheral blood. This chain links TRBV28 with TRBJ1-3, with D possibly matching TRBD1 (5 bases). This TCR derives from a woman under 40 with COVID-19, enrolled during active disease. CDR3 region: CASSLHGGNERRNTIYF. Written as DNA, the CDR3 is TGTGCCAGCAGTTTACACGGGGGTAATGAGCGTCGTAACACCATATATTTT.